Ten or more counts support the clone carrying this TCR beta chain. Its specificity is not known. This sample is drawn from a study of blood T cells in healthy people across ages. Alongside a J-beta primer mix, a sample-barcoded 5' primer served in a second PCR lasting 7 to 11 cycles. Per sample, CDR3-containing paired-end reads numbered at least 2.5 million. One entry per CDR3 protein results from TCRdb running MiXCR on the 5' RACE reads. The sample has roughly 640,000 distinct CDR3 sequences, about 28% seen once; the top ten hold less than 20%. The total RNA that was extracted per sample amounted to at least 5 micrograms. Study-level points and caveats: TCR beta diversity tracked closely with naive T cell percentage. CMV status of donors was unknown, possibly confounding expanded clonotype changes.

Per germline, CDR1 ENHRY and CDR2 SYGVKD. Trimming took 3 bases from V and 4 from J; bases not matched to a gene: 6. The CDR3 loop spans 16 amino acids. The sequenced sample consisted of blood. This TCR derives from a woman of 80 years or more in good health. This sequence joins TRBV10-3 and TRBJ1-5; TRBD1 matches 10 bases. CDR3 sequence: CAISERGQGLNQPQHF. The CDR3 nucleotides read TGTGCCATCAGTGAACGGGGACAGGGGTTAAATCAGCCCCAGCATTTT.